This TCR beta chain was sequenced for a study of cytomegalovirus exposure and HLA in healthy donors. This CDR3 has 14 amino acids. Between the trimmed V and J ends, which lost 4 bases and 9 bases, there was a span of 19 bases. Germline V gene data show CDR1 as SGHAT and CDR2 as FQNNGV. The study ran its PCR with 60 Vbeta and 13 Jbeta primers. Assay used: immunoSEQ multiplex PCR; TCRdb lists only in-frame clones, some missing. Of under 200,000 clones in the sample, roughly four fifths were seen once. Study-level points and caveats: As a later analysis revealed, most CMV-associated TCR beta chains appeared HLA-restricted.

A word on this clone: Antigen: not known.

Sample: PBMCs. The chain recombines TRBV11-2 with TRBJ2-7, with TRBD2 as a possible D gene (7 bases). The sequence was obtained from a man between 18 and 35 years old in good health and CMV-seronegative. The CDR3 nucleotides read TGTGCCAGCAGCTCTAGGGGGGGGGTAAGCGCGCAGTACTTC. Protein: CASSSRGGVSAQYF.